This record covers a single T cell receptor beta chain. PCR amplification relied on 60 Vbeta primers (plus 13 Jbeta primers). The method was immunoSEQ multiplex PCR; TCRdb's version includes in-frame clones alone and lacks a portion of them. Of about 200,000 clones detected, over 75% appear once; the ten largest clones hold 0.2% to 0.25%. The sample originates from a study of cytomegalovirus exposure and HLA in healthy donors. Germline CDR1 SGHRS, CDR2 YFSETQ. The CDR3 consists of 14 residues. V was clipped by 8 bases and J by 5 bases; unmatched bases: 9. The V gene is TRBV5-1, the J gene TRBJ2-5; 10 positions match TRBD2. The sequenced material came from PBMCs. The clonotype comes from a girl aged 2 to 9 in good health and CMV-seronegative. CDR3 DNA: TGCGCCAGTACAAGCGGGGGGGGGACGGAGACCCAGTACTTC. Protein: CASTSGGGTETQYF.